The rows below give T cell receptor beta chains drawn from one sample of a study of regulatory T cells in long-lasting Graves disease. Via MiXCR, TCRdb re-called the multiplex PCR reads, giving one row per CDR3 protein. The sample yields a few hundred thousand distinct CDR3 sequences, roughly a fifth seen once. The material was peripheral blood mononuclear cells (PBMCs), obtained when the disease was refractory, from a patient treated with antithyroid drugs. The receptors were sampled from a female donor with Graves disease. The CDR3 runs from the conserved cysteine through the conserved F or W. The D gene is left open where the match is weak. Clone size is given for some rows only: seen once, a few or many times, or a class if the clone is expanded.

J gene: TRBJ2-5; V gene: TRBV11-3; clone size: many; D gene: NA; CDR3 protein: CASSLRGSGETQYF; CDR3 DNA: TGTGCCAGCAGCCTACGGGGGAGTGGGGAGACCCAGTACTTC
J gene: TRBJ2-7; V gene: TRBV3-1; clone size: NA; D gene: TRBD2; CDR3 protein: CASSHDRTSPYEQYF; CDR3 DNA: TGTGCCAGCAGCCATGACCGGACTAGCCCCTACGAGCAGTACTTC
J gene: TRBJ2-7; V gene: TRBV29-1; clone size: few; D gene: NA; CDR3 protein: CSVEDYRRDTTYEQYF; CDR3 DNA: TGCAGCGTTGAAGATTATCGACGGGACACAACCTACGAGCAGTACTTC
J gene: TRBJ2-1; V gene: TRBV29-1; clone size: NA; D gene: TRBD2; CDR3 protein: CSVVTPTSGVSNEQFF; CDR3 DNA: TGCAGCGTCGTCACCCCGACTAGCGGCGTTTCGAATGAGCAGTTCTTC
J gene: TRBJ1-2; V gene: TRBV10-1; clone size: many; D gene: NA; CDR3 protein: CASSESVNYGYTF; CDR3 DNA: TGCGCCAGCAGTGAGTCGGTTAACTATGGCTACACCTTC
J gene: TRBJ2-1; V gene: TRBV29-1; clone size: NA; D gene: NA; CDR3 protein: CSVVAARGYDNEQFF; CDR3 DNA: TGCAGCGTTGTGGCAGCGAGGGGTTACGACAATGAGCAGTTCTTC
J gene: TRBJ1-1; V gene: TRBV30; clone size: many; D gene: NA; CDR3 protein: CAWSVNTEAFF; CDR3 DNA: TGTGCCTGGAGTGTGAACACTGAAGCTTTCTTT
J gene: TRBJ2-7; V gene: TRBV20-1; clone size: NA; D gene: NA; CDR3 protein: CSASQPVGTYEQYF; CDR3 DNA: TGCAGTGCTAGTCAACCAGTGGGAACCTACGAGCAGTACTTC
J gene: TRBJ2-7; V gene: TRBV13; clone size: many; D gene: NA; CDR3 protein: CASSLTTSRVEQYF; CDR3 DNA: TGTGCCAGCAGCTTGACAACTAGCCGTGTCGAGCAGTACTTC
J gene: TRBJ1-1; V gene: TRBV6-5; clone size: many; D gene: NA; CDR3 protein: CASSSSAGGTEAFF; CDR3 DNA: TGTGCCAGCAGTTCCTCAGCGGGGGGCACTGAAGCTTTCTTT
J gene: TRBJ1-4; V gene: TRBV19; clone size: many; D gene: NA; CDR3 protein: CASSMIRDGNEKLFF; CDR3 DNA: TGTGCCAGTAGTATGATCCGGGACGGCAATGAAAAACTGTTTTTT
J gene: TRBJ2-5; V gene: TRBV2; clone size: many; D gene: NA; CDR3 protein: CASSPGSVQETQYF; CDR3 DNA: TGTGCCAGCAGTCCCGGGAGTGTTCAAGAGACCCAGTACTTC
J gene: TRBJ2-5; V gene: TRBV9; clone size: few; D gene: TRBD2; CDR3 protein: CASSVGGREETQYF; CDR3 DNA: TGTGCCAGCAGCGTGGGCGGGAGGGAGGAGACCCAGTACTTC
J gene: TRBJ2-1; V gene: TRBV3-1; clone size: NA; D gene: TRBD1; CDR3 protein: CASSQDLLRTGEQFF; CDR3 DNA: TGTGCCAGCAGCCAAGATCTTCTGAGGACAGGTGAGCAGTTCTTC
J gene: TRBJ2-6; V gene: TRBV30; clone size: NA; D gene: NA; CDR3 protein: CAWSVLGSGANVLTF; CDR3 DNA: TGTGCCTGGAGTGTACTGGGCTCTGGGGCCAACGTCCTGACTTTC
J gene: TRBJ2-5; V gene: TRBV5-4; clone size: NA; D gene: TRBD1; CDR3 protein: CASSQRGLETQYF; CDR3 DNA: TGTGCCAGCAGCCAAAGGGGGCTAGAGACCCAGTACTTC
J gene: TRBJ2-2; V gene: TRBV12-3/TRBV12-4; clone size: many; D gene: TRBD1; CDR3 protein: CASTMDRYTGELFF; CDR3 DNA: TGTGCCAGCACCATGGACAGGTACACCGGGGAGCTGTTTTTT
J gene: TRBJ1-5; V gene: TRBV7-3; clone size: NA; D gene: NA; CDR3 protein: CASSPVVGQPQHF; CDR3 DNA: TGTGCCAGCAGCCCGGTAGTTGGTCAGCCCCAGCATTTT
J gene: TRBJ1-6; V gene: TRBV9; clone size: NA; D gene: NA; CDR3 protein: CASSAFDWGNSPLHF; CDR3 DNA: TGTGCCAGCAGCGCCTTTGACTGGGGTAATTCACCCCTCCACTTT
J gene: TRBJ1-2; V gene: TRBV11-2; clone size: many; D gene: NA; CDR3 protein: CASSLNARKYTF; CDR3 DNA: TGTGCCAGCAGCTTAAACGCCAGAAAATACACCTTC
J gene: TRBJ2-2; V gene: TRBV5-1; clone size: many; D gene: NA; CDR3 protein: CASSRDQNTGELFF; CDR3 DNA: TGCGCCAGCAGTCGGGACCAGAACACCGGGGAGCTGTTTTTT
J gene: TRBJ2-1; V gene: TRBV18; clone size: NA; D gene: TRBD1; CDR3 protein: CASSPGQGAHNEQFF; CDR3 DNA: TGTGCCAGCTCCCCAGGACAGGGGGCTCACAATGAGCAGTTCTTC
J gene: TRBJ1-5; V gene: TRBV6-1; clone size: many; D gene: NA; CDR3 protein: CAINAGAPYSNQPQHF; CDR3 DNA: TGTGCCATCAATGCGGGAGCCCCTTATAGCAATCAGCCCCAGCATTTT
J gene: TRBJ1-2; V gene: TRBV20-1; clone size: few; D gene: TRBD1; CDR3 protein: CSALTGGGYTF; CDR3 DNA: TGCAGTGCTTTAACAGGGGGAGGCTACACCTTC
J gene: TRBJ1-4; V gene: TRBV4-3; clone size: NA; D gene: NA; CDR3 protein: CASSQRPEGGEKLFF; CDR3 DNA: TGCGCCAGCAGCCAACGCCCGGAGGGAGGTGAAAAACTGTTTTTT
J gene: TRBJ2-7; V gene: TRBV7-9; clone size: NA; D gene: NA; CDR3 protein: CASSFGREQYF; CDR3 DNA: TGTGCCAGCAGTTTTGGACGTGAGCAGTACTTC
J gene: TRBJ1-1; V gene: TRBV7-9; clone size: NA; D gene: NA; CDR3 protein: CASSLVAEEAFF; CDR3 DNA: TGTGCCAGCAGCTTAGTGGCAGAGGAGGCTTTCTTT